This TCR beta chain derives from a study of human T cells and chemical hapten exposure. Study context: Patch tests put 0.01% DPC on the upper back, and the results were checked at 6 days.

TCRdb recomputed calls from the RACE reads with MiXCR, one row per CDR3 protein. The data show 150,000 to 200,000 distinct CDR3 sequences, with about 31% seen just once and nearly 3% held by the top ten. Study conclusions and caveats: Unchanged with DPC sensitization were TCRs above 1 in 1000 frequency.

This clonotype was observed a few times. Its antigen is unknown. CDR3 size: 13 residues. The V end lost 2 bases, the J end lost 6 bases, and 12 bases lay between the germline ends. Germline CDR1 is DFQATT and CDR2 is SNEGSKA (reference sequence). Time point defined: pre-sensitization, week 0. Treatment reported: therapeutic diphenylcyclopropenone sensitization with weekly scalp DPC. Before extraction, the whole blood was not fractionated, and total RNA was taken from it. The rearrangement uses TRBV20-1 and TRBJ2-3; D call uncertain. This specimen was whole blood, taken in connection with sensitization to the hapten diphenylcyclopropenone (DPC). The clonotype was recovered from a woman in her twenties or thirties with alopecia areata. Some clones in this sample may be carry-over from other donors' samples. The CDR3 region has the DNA TGCAGTGCTAGACTAGTCCCCGTGGATACGCAGTATTTT. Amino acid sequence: CSARLVPVDTQYF.